Sequencing of this T cell receptor (beta chain) was carried out in a study of shared T cell receptors in the human thymus. Losses at the gene ends were 1 base for V and 0 bases for J; bases not matched to a gene: 9. Germline values: CDR1 LGHNA, CDR2 YNFKEQ. The CDR3 runs 18 residues. TCRdb keeps only in-frame clones here, not all; method: immunoSEQ multiplex PCR. Of over 450,000 clones in the sample, approximately 78% are singletons; the top ten hold 0.01% to 0.015%. This sample also appeared in a second study, on human thymus T cells. That study reports: The people who donated were healthy Finnish babies having corrective surgery for congenital heart defects. Obtained as resections during corrective heart surgery, the thymus tissue was then studied. Seemingly biased V and J gene usage marked thymic and blood repertoires. Unrelated individuals were reported by related research to share highly overlapping thymic repertoires.

The source of this sequence is a boy in the first two years of life with a congenital heart defect. The sample was thymocytes. The chain is built from TRBV4-2 and TRBJ2-4; 7 bases line up with TRBD2. The CDR3 DNA sequence: TGTGCCAGCAGCCAAGGGCGGCTAGCGGTCCTAGCCAAAAACATTCAGTACTTC. It encodes CASSQGRLAVLAKNIQYF.